Below, one T cell receptor (beta chain) is given with its context. This sample stems from a study of T cell changes during pregnancy in multiple sclerosis. The CDR3 runs to 16 residues. The ends were cut back, 7 bases at V and 5 bases at J, with 22 bases in the middle. The germline CDR1 and CDR2 sequences are SGDLS and YYNGEE. Method: immunoSEQ multiplex PCR; TCRdb's copy keeps in-frame clones and lacks some. The sample lists 15,000 to 18,000 clones, approximately 80% occurring once. The chain links TRBV9 to TRBJ2-1, with D tentatively TRBD1 (7 bases). The TCR was taken from a female donor in good health, enrolled as a control in a pregnancy study. The source material was CD8+ T cells from peripheral blood mononuclear cells, sampled after pregnancy. The DNA for the CDR3 is TGTGCCAGCGGCCGTCAGGGGGGAGGCCGGAACAATGAGCAGTTCTTC. It encodes CASGRQGGGRNNEQFF. The whole variable domain, filled in from reference TRBV9 and TRBJ2-1, reads DSGVTQTPKHLITATGQRVTLRCSPRSGDLSVYWYQQSLDQGLQFLIQYYNGEERAKGNILERFSAQQFPDLHSELNLSSLELGDSALYFCASGRQGGGRNNEQFFGPGTRLTVL.